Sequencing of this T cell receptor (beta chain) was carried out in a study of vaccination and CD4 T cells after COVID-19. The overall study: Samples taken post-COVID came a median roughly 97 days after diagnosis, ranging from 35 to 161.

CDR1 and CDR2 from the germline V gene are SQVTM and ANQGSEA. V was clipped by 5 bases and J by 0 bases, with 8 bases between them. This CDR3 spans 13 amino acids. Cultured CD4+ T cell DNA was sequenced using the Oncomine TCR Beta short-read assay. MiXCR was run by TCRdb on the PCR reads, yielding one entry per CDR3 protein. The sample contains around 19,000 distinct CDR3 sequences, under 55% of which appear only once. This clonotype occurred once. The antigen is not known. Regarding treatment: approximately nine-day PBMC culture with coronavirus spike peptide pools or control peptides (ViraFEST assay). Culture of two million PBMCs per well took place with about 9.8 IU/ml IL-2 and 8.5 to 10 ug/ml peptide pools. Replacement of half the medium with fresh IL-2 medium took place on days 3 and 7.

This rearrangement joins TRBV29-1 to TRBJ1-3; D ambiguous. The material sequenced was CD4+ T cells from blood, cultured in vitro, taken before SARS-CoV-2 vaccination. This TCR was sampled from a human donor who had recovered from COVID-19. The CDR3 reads CSVTKSSGNTIYF. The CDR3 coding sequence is TGCAGCGTTACTAAGAGCTCTGGAAACACCATATATTTT.